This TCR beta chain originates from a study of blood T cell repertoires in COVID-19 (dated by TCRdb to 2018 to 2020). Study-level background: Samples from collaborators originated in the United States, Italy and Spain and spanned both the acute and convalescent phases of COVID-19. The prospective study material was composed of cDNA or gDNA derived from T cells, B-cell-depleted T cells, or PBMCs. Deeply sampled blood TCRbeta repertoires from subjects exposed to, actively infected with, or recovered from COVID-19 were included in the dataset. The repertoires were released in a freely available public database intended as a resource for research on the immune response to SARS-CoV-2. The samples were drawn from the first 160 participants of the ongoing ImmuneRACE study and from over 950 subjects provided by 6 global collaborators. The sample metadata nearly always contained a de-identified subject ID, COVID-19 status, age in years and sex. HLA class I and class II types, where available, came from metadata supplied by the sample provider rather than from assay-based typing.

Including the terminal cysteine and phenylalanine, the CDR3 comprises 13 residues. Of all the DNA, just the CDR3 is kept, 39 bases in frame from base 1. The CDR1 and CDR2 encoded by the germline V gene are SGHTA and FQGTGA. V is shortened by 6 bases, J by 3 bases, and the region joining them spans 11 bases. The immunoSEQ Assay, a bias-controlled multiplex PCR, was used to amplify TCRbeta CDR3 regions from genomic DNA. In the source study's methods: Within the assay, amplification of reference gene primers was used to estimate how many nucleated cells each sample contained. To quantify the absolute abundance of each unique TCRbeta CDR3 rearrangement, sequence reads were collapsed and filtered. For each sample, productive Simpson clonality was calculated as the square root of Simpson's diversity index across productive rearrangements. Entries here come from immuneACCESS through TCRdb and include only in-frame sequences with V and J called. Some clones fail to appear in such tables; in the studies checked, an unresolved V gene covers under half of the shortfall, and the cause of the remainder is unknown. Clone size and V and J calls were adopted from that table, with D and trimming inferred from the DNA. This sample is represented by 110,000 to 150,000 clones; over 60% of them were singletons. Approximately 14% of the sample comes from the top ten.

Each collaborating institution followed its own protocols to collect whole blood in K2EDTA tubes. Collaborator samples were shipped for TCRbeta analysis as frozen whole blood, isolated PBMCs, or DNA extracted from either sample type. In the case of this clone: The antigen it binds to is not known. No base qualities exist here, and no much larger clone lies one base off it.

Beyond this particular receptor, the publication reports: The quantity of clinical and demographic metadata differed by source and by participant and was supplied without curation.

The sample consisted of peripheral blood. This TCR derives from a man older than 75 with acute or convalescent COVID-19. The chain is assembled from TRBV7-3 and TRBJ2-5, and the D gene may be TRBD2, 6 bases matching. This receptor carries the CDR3 CASRGTAKETQYF. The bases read TGTGCCAGCAGGGGGACTGCCAAAGAGACCCAGTACTTC. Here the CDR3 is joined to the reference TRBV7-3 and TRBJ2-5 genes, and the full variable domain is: GAGVSQTPSNKVTEKGKYVELRCDPISGHTALYWYRQSLGQGPEFLIYFQGTGAADDSGLPNDRFFAVRPEGSVSTLKIQRTERGDSAVYLCASRGTAKETQYFGPGTRLLVL.